The 5 T cell receptor beta chains given below trace back to one sample, sequenced in a study of blood T cell repertoires in COVID-19. The assay was immunoSEQ multiplex PCR, and TCRdb's table has in-frame clones only and misses some. The table has 210,000 or so clones, just under 85% seen once. The sample consisted of peripheral blood. These receptors were taken from a woman in her seventies with active or convalescent COVID-19.

The chain joins TRBV19 to TRBJ2-7; 7 nucleotides agree with TRBD2. CDR3 size: 13 residues. CDR1 and CDR2 from the germline V gene are LNHDA and SQIVND (reference sequence). The V segment lost 5 bases and the J segment 5 bases; nucleotides outside the gene matches: 6. The CDR3 DNA follows: TGTGCCAGTAGTCCCGCGGGAGTTAACGAGCAGTACTTC. The encoded protein is CASSPAGVNEQYF.

This clone was detected once. This chain links TRBV5-4 with TRBJ2-5; the match to TRBD1 covers 11 bases. The CDR3 length is 15 residues. Germline V gene lookup returns CDR1 SGHNT and CDR2 YYREEE (reference sequence). Trimming at V came to 4 bases and at J to 5 bases, leaving 7 bases not matched to a gene. CDR3 sequence (DNA): TGTGCCAGCAGCGGGACAGGGGGTGGACGCGAGACCCAGTACTTC. Protein sequence: CASSGTGGGRETQYF.

This chain connects TRBV7-4 to TRBJ1-5; 10 positions match TRBD1. CDR3 size: 18 residues. Germline V gives CDR1 SGHVT, CDR2 SQSDAQ. V lost 1 base to trimming and J lost 7 bases; unmatched junction nucleotides: 13. The CDR3 protein is CASSLVGAGQGVGQPQHF. CDR3 DNA: TGTGCCAGCAGCTTAGTAGGGGCCGGACAGGGGGTAGGCCAGCCCCAGCATTTT.

For this clone: The sample has other DNA sequences that encode this CDR3 too. The chain has TRBV18 and TRBJ1-2; perhaps TRBD1 as D (6 bases). Germline V CDR1 and CDR2: KGHSH, LQKENI. This CDR3 is built from 13 residues. V gave up 6 bases and J gave up 3 bases, with 11 bases separating them. CDR3 sequence (DNA): TGTGCCAGCTCCCCGGACAGAGACTATGGCTACACCTTC. Translation gives CASSPDRDYGYTF.

V is TRBV2 and J is TRBJ1-2, with D possibly TRBD1 on 6 matching bases. Germline-derived CDR1 and CDR2 are SNHLY and FYNNEI. There are 13 residues in the CDR3. Trimming took off 4 bases at V and 7 bases at J, with 13 bases between the two ends. The chain's CDR3 is CASSGTVLGGYTF. In DNA form, the CDR3 reads TGTGCCAGCAGTGGGACAGTTCTGGGTGGCTACACCTTC.